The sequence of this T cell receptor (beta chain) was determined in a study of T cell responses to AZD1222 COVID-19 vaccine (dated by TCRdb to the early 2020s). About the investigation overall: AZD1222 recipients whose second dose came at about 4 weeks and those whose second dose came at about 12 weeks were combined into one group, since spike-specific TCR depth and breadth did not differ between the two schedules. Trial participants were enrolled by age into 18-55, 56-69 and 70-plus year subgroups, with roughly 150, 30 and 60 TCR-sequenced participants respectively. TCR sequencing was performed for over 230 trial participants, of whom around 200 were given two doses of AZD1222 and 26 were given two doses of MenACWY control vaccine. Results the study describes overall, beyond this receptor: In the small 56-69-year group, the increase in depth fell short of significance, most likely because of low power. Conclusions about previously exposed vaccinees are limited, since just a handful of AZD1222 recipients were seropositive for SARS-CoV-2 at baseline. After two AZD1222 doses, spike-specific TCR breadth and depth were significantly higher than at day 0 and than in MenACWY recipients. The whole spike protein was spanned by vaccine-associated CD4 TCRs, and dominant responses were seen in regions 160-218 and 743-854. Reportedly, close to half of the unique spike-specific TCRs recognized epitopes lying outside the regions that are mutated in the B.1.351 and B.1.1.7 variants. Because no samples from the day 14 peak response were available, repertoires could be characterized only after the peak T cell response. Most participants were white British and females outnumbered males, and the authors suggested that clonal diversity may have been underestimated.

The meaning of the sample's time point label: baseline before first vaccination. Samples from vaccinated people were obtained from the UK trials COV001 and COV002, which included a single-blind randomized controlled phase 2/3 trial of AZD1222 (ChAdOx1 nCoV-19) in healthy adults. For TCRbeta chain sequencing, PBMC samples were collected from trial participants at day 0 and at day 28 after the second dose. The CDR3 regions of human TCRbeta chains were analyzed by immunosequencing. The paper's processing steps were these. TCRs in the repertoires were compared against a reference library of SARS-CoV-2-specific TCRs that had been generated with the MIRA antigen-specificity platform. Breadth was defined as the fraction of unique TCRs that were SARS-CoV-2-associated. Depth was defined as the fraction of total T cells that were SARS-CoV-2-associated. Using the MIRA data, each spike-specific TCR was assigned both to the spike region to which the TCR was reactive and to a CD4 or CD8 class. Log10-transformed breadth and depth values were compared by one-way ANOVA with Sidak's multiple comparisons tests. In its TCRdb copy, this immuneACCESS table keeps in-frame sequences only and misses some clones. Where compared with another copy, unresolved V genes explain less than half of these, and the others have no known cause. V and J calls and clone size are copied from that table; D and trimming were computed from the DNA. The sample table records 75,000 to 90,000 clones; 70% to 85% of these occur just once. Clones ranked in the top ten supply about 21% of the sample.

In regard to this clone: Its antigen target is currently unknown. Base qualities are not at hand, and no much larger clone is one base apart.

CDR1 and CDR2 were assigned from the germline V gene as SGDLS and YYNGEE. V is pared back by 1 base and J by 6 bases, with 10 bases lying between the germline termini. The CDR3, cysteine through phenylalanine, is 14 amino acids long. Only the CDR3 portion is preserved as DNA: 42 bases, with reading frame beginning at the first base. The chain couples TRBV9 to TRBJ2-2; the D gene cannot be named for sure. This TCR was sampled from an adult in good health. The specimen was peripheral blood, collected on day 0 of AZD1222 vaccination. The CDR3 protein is CASSVTPLAGELFF. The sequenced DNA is TGTGCCAGCAGCGTAACCCCCTTGGCCGGGGAGCTGTTTTTT.